These 13 T cell receptor beta chains share one sample of origin, sequenced in a study of CD8 T cell repertoires and HIV-1 epitope variants. Which antigens these TCRs recognize remains unknown. TCRdb keeps only in-frame clones here, not all; method: immunoSEQ multiplex PCR. This sample has several thousand clones; around 59% occur once, and the top ten carry about 41%. The sample was cultured CD8+ T cells derived from PBMCs. These receptor sequences come from a male donor with HIV.

The V and J genes are TRBV10-3 and TRBJ1-2; 9 positions match TRBD1. V lost 6 bases, J lost 2 bases, and 10 bases stayed unmatched. Per the germline V gene, CDR1 is ENHRY and CDR2 is SYGVKD. The CDR3 extends over 16 amino acids. The DNA of the CDR3 is TGTGCCATCAGCGAAAGGACAGGGGCGACAAACTATGGCTACACCTTC. Encoded protein: CAISERTGATNYGYTF.

V and J are TRBV19 and TRBJ2-7; 9 positions agree with TRBD1. Trimming removed 3 bases from V and 5 bases from J; junction bases left unmatched: 8. Germline lookup yields CDR1 LNHDA and CDR2 SQIVND (reference sequence). The CDR3 runs to 15 residues. This chain's CDR3 is CASSINKDRGHEQYF. Written as DNA, the CDR3 is TGTGCCAGTAGTATTAACAAGGACAGGGGCCACGAGCAGTACTTC. The full variable domain, with the rest looked up from reference TRBV19 and TRBJ2-7, is DGGITQSPKYLFRKEGQNVTLSCEQNLNHDAMYWYRQDPGQGLRLIYYSQIVNDFQKGDIAEGYSVSREKKESFPLTVTSAQKNPTAFYLCASSINKDRGHEQYFGPGTRLTVT.

This clone was recorded once. This sequence joins TRBV7-8 and TRBJ1-3; D call uncertain. CDR3 length: 14 amino acids. Trimming left V 4 bases short and J 0 bases short, with 7 bases between. Germline CDR1 is SGHVS and CDR2 is FQNEAQ. This CDR3 is CASSSDFSGNTIYF. The CDR3 DNA sequence: TGTGCCAGCAGCTCCGATTTCTCTGGAAACACCATATATTTT.

V gene TRBV4-1 combines with J gene TRBJ2-7; 8 bases line up with TRBD2. Germline CDR1 reads MGHRA; CDR2 reads YSYEKL. The CDR3 extends over 16 amino acids. Trimming cost V 0 bases and J 5 bases; bases outside gene matches: 9. The CDR3 sequence: CASSQDAGGGRHEQYF. CDR3 DNA: TGCGCCAGCAGCCAAGATGCGGGCGGGGGGCGCCACGAGCAGTACTTC.

The chain recombines TRBV6-5 with TRBJ1-5, with 8 bases matching TRBD1. Germline loops: CDR1 MNHEY, CDR2 SVGAGI. J was trimmed by 3 bases and V by 6 bases; bases with no gene match: 1. The CDR3 extends over 13 amino acids. The CDR3 DNA reads as TGTGCCAGCAGGGACAGGGTCAATCAGCCCCAGCATTTT. This encodes CASRDRVNQPQHF.

In this sample, this clone turned up a few times. This chain uses TRBV15 with TRBJ2-7, with 9 bases identical to TRBD2. With V trimmed by 1 base and J by 0 bases, 7 bases remained unmatched. This CDR3 region has 17 residues. Germline CDR1 LNHNV, CDR2 YYDKDF (reference sequence). CDR3 nucleotides: TGTGCCACCAGCAGAGCAACCTTAGCGGGGGACTCCTACGAGCAGTACTTC. Protein product: CATSRATLAGDSYEQYF.

This clone was observed a few times. The chain employs TRBV6-1 and TRBJ2-6, with D perhaps matching TRBD1 (6 bases). This CDR3 spans 18 amino acids. Germline V lookup: CDR1 MNHNS, CDR2 SASEGT. V lost 0 bases and J lost 7, with 19 bases in between. In DNA, the CDR3 is TGTGCCAGCAGTGAAGCGACGAGGGTGACAGGCACTGCCAACGTCCTGACTTTC. It codes for CASSEATRVTGTANVLTF.

The chain employs TRBV15 and TRBJ2-7; a possible D gene is TRBD2 (6 bases). The germline CDR1 and CDR2 sequences are LNHNV and YYDKDF (reference sequence). Trimming left V 5 bases short and J 0 bases short, with 17 bases between. This CDR3 has 16 amino acids. CDR3 loop: CATSSDHSGSSYEQYF. CDR3 nucleotide sequence: TGTGCCACCAGCTCCGACCATAGCGGAAGCTCCTACGAGCAGTACTTC.

The chain employs TRBV13 and TRBJ1-6; perhaps TRBD1 as D (5 bases). Trimming took off 3 bases at V and 7 bases at J, with 10 bases between the two ends. Germline V gene data show CDR1 as PRHDT and CDR2 as FYEKMQ (reference sequence). This CDR3 has 14 amino acids. The CDR3 DNA sequence: TGTGCCAGCAGCTTTGGAGGGGAGAATTCACCCCTCCACTTT. This codes for CASSFGGENSPLHF.

The chain combines TRBV7-8 with TRBJ2-7, with D perhaps matching TRBD1 (6 bases). The CDR3 consists of 14 residues. Trimming cost V 5 bases and J 5 bases, with 16 bases left between them. CDR1 is SGHVS, CDR2 FQNEAQ, per germline. The CDR3 loop reads CASSPTRGIDEQYF. The DNA of the CDR3 is TGTGCCAGCAGCCCAACGAGGGGGATCGACGAGCAGTACTTC. Combining the CDR3 with reference TRBV7-8 and TRBJ2-7 gives the whole variable domain GAGVSQSPRYKVAKRGQDVALRCDPISGHVSLFWYQQALGQGPEFLTYFQNEAQLDKSGLPSDRFFAERPEGSVSTLKIQRTQQEDSAVYLCASSPTRGIDEQYFGPGTRLTVT.

In this sample, this clone turned up a few times. V and J are TRBV25-1 and TRBJ2-3; TRBD1 might be the D (5 bases). V lost 6 bases and J lost 6, with 10 bases in between. This CDR3 spans 12 amino acids. Germline lookup yields CDR1 MGHDK and CDR2 SYGVNS. The CDR3 DNA sequence: TGTGCCAGCAGACGTGGACACGATACGCAGTATTTT. Amino acid sequence: CASRRGHDTQYF.

This clone was counted a single time. V and J are TRBV11-1 and TRBJ2-3; D is possibly TRBD1 or TRBD2 (6 bases each). V gave up 0 bases and J gave up 11 bases, with 15 bases separating them. Germline values: CDR1 SGHAT, CDR2 FQDESV (reference sequence). The CDR3 runs to 14 residues. CDR3 sequence: CASSLARGPPRQYF. In DNA, the CDR3 is TGTGCCAGCAGCTTAGCCCGGGGGCCCCCCCGGCAGTATTTT.

V usage is TRBV11-1 and J usage is TRBJ1-1; 8 bases map to TRBD1. V lost 8 bases, J lost 5 bases, and 4 bases stayed unmatched. The CDR3 covers 12 residues. Germline V gene sequence: CDR1 SGHAT, CDR2 FQDESV (reference sequence). CDR3 protein: CASGQGGTEAFF. CDR3 bases: TGTGCCAGCGGACAGGGAGGAACTGAAGCTTTCTTT.